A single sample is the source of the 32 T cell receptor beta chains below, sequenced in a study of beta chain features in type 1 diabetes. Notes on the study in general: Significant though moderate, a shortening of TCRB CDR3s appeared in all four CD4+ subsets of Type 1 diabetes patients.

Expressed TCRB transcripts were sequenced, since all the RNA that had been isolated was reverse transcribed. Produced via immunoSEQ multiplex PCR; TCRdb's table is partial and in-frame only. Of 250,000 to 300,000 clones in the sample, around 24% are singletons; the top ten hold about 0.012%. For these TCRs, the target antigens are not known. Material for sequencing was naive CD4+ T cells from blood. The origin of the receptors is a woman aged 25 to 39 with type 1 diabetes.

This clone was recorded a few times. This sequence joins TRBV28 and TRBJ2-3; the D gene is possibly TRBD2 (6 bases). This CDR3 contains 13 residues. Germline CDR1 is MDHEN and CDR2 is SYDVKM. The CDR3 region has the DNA TGTGCTACCTTGCGGGGCTACACAGATACGCAGTATTTT. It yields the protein CATLRGYTDTQYF.

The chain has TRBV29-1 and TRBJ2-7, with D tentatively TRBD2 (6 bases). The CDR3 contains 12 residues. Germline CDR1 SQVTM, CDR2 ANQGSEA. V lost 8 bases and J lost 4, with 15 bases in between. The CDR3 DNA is TGCAGCATCCGAGGAGGGGATTACGAGCAGTACTTC. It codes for CSIRGGDYEQYF.

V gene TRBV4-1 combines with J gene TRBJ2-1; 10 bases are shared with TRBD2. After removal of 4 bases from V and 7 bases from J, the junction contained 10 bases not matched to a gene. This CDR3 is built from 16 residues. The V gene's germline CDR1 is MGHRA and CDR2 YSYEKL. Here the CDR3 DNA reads TGCGCCAGCAGCCTCGAGCCGGGACTAGCGTCGAATGAGCAGTTCTTC. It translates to CASSLEPGLASNEQFF.

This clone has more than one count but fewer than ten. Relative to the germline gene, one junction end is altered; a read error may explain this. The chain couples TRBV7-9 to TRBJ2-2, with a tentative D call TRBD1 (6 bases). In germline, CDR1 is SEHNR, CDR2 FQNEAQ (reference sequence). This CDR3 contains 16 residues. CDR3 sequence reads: CASSLPGQSNPGELFF. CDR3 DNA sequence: TGTGCCAGCAGCTTACCAGGACAGTCGAACCCCGGGGAGCTGTTTTTT.

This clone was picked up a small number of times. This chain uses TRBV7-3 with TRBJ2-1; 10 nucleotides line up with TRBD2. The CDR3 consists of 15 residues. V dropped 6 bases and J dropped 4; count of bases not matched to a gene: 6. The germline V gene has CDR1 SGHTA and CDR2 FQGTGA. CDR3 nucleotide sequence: TGTGCCAGCAGTCTAGCGGGAGCAGGGTACAATGAGCAGTTCTTC. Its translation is CASSLAGAGYNEQFF. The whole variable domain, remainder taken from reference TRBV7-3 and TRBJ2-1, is GAGVSQTPSNKVTEKGKYVELRCDPISGHTALYWYRQSLGQGPEFLIYFQGTGAADDSGLPNDRFFAVRPEGSVSTLKIQRTERGDSAVYLCASSLAGAGYNEQFFGPGTRLTVL.

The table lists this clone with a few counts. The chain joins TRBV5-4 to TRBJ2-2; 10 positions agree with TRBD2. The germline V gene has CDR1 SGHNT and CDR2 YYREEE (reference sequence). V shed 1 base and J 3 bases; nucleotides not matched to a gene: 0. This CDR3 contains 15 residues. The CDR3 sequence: CASSLLAGDTGELFF. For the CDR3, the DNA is TGTGCCAGCAGCTTGCTAGCGGGAGACACCGGGGAGCTGTTTTTT.

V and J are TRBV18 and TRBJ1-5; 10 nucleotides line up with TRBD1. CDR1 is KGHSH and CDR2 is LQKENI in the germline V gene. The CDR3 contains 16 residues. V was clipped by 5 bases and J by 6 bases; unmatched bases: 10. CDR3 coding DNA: TGTGCCAGCTCAGCCGGGACAGGGGCCCGGGGTCAGCCCCAGCATTTT. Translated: CASSAGTGARGQPQHF.

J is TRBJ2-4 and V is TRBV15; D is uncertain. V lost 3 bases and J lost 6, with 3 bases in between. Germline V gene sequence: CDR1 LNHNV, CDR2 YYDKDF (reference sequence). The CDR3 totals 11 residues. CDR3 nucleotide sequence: TGTGCCACCAGCAGCTCAAACATTCAGTACTTC. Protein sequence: CATSSSNIQYF.

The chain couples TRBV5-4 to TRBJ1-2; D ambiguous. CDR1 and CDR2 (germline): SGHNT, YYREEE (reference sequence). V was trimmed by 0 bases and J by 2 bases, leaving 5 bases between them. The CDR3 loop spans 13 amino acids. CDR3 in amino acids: CASSLDKNYGYTF. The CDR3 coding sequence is TGTGCCAGCAGCTTGGACAAGAACTATGGCTACACCTTC. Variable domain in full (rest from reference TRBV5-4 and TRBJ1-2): ETGVTQSPTHLIKTRGQQVTLRCSSQSGHNTVSWYQQALGQGPQFIFQYYREEENGRGNFPPRFSGLQFPNYSSELNVNALELDDSALYLCASSLDKNYGYTFGSGTRLTVV.

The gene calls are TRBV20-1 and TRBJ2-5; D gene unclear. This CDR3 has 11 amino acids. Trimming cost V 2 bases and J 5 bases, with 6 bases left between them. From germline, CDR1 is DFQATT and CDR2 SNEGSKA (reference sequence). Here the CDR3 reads CSARNGETQYF. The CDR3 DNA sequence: TGCAGTGCTAGAAACGGGGAGACCCAGTACTTC.

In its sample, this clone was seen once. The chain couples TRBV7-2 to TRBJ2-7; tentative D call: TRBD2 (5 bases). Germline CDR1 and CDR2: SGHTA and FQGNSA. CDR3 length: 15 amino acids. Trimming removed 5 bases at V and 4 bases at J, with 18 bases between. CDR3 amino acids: CASSPELVSGYEQYF. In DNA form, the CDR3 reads TGTGCCAGCAGCCCGGAACTAGTGAGCGGATACGAGCAGTACTTC.

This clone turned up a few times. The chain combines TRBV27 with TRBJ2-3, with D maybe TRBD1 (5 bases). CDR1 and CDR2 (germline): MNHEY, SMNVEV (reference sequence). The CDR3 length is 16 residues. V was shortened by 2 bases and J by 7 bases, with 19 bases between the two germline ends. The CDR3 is CASSLRPLSKGNTQYF. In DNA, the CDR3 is TGTGCCAGCAGTTTAAGGCCGTTGAGCAAGGGGAATACGCAGTATTTT.

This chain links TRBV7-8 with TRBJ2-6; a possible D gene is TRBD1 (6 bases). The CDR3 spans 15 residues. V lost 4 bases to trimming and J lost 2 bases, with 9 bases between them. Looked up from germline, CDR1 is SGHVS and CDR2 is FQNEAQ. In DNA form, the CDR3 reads TGTGCCAGCAGCTCTTACAGGGCTGGGGCCAACGTCCTGACTTTC. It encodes CASSSYRAGANVLTF.

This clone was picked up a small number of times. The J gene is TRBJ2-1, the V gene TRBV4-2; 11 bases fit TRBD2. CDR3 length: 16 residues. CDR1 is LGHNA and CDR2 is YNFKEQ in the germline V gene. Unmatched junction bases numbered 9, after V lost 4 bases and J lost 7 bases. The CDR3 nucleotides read TGTGCCAGCAGCCGGCAACTAGCGGGAGTCGGGAATGAGCAGTTCTTC. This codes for CASSRQLAGVGNEQFF.

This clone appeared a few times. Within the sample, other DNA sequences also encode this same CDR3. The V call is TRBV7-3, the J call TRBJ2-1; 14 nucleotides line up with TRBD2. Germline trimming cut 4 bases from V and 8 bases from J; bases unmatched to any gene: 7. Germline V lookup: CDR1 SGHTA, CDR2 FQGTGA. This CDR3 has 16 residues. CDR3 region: CASSSGLAGGQDEQFF. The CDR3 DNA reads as TGTGCCAGCAGCTCCGGACTAGCGGGAGGCCAGGATGAGCAGTTCTTC. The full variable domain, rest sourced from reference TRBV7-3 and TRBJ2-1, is GAGVSQTPSNKVTEKGKYVELRCDPISGHTALYWYRQSLGQGPEFLIYFQGTGAADDSGLPNDRFFAVRPEGSVSTLKIQRTERGDSAVYLCASSSGLAGGQDEQFFGPGTRLTVL.

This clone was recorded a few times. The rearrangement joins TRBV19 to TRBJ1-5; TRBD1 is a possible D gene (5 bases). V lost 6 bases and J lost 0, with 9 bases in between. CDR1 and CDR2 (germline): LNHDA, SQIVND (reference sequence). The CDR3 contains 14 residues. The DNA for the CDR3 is TGTGCCAGTAGGCAGGGTTATAGCAATCAGCCCCAGCATTTT. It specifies CASRQGYSNQPQHF.

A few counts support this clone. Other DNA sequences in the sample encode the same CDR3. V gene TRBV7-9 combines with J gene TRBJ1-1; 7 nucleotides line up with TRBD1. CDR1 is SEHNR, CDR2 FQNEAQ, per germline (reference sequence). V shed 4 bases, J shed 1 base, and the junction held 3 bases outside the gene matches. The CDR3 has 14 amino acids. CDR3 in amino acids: CASSSYRGNTEAFF. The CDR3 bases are TGTGCCAGCAGCTCCTACAGGGGGAACACTGAAGCTTTCTTT.

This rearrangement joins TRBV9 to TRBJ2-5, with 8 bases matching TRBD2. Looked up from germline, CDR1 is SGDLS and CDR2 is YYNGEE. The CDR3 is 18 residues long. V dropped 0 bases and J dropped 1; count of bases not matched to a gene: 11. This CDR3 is CASSVAGGRGEGQETQYF. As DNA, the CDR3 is TGTGCCAGCAGCGTAGCTGGTGGGCGGGGGGAGGGCCAAGAGACCCAGTACTTC.

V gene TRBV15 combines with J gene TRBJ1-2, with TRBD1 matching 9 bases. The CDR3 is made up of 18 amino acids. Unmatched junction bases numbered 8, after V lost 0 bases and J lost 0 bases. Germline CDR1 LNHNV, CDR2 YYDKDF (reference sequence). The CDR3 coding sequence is TGTGCCACCAGCAGAGATCCTGTTCGACAGGGGGCTAACTATGGCTACACCTTC. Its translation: CATSRDPVRQGANYGYTF.

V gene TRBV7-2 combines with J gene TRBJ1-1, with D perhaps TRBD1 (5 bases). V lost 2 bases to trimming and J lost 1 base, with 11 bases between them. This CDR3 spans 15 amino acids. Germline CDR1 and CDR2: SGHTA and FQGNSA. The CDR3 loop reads CASSLTRAPNTEAFF. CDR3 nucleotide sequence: TGTGCCAGCAGCTTAACCAGGGCGCCGAACACTGAAGCTTTCTTT. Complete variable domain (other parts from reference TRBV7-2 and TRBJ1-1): GAGVSQSPSNKVTEKGKDVELRCDPISGHTALYWYRQSLGQGLEFLIYFQGNSAPDKSGLPSDRFSAERTGGSVSTLTIQRTQQEDSAVYLCASSLTRAPNTEAFFGQGTRLTVV.

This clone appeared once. DNA of the CDR3: TGTGCCAGCAGCCGGGCAGGGCAAGAGACCCAGTACTTC. This translates into CASSRAGQETQYF. The chain joins TRBV7-2 to TRBJ2-5; maybe TRBD1 (5 bases). V lost 5 bases, J lost 2 bases, and 9 bases lay in between. This CDR3 is 13 amino acids long. Germline lookup yields CDR1 SGHTA and CDR2 FQGNSA.

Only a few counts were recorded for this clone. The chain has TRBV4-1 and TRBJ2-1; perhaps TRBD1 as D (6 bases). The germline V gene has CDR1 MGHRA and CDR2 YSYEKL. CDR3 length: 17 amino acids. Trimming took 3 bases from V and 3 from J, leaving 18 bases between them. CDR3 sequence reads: CASSHRSRTVDYNEQFF. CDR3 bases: TGCGCCAGCAGCCACAGAAGCAGGACAGTAGACTACAATGAGCAGTTCTTC.

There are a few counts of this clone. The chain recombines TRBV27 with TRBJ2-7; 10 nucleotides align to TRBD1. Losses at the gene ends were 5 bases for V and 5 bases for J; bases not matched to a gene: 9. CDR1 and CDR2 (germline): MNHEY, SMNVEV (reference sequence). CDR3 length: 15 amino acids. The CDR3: CASSPLRDRGHEQYF. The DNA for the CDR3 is TGTGCCAGCAGTCCTCTTAGGGACAGGGGCCACGAGCAGTACTTC.

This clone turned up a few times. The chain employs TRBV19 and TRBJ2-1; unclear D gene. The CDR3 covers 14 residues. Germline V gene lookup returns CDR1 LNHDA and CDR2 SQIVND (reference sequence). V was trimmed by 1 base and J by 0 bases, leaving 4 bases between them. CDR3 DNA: TGTGCCAGTAGTATAGGGAGCTCCTACAATGAGCAGTTCTTC. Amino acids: CASSIGSSYNEQFF.

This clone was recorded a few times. The CDR3 loop is CASSELGLDTGELFF. The CDR3 nucleotides are TGTGCCAGCAGTGAATTGGGCCTGGACACCGGGGAGCTGTTTTTT. J is TRBJ2-2 and V is TRBV25-1; D gene uncertain. Germline V lookup: CDR1 MGHDK, CDR2 SYGVNS. Trimming took off 1 base at V and 3 bases at J, with 9 bases between the two ends. This CDR3 has 15 residues.

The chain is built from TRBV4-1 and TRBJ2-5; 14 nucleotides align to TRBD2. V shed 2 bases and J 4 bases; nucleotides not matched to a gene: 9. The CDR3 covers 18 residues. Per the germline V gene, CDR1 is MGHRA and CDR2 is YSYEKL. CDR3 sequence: CASSQIPGLAGVGETQYF. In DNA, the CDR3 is TGCGCCAGCAGCCAAATCCCGGGACTAGCGGGAGTCGGAGAGACCCAGTACTTC.

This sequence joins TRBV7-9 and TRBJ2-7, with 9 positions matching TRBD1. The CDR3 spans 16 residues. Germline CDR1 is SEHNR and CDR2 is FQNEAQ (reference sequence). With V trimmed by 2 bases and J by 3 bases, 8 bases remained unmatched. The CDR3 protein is CASSLHSRDRDYEQYF. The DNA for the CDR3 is TGTGCCAGCAGCTTACATTCTAGGGACAGGGACTACGAGCAGTACTTC.

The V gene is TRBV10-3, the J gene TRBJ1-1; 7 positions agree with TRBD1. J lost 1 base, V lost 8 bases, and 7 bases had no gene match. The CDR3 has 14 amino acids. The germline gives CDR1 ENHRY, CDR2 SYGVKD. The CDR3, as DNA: TGTGCCATCCTTTCCGGGACAGAGAACACTGAAGCTTTCTTT. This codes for CAILSGTENTEAFF.

The CDR3 region is CASSQAGTGVTDTQYF. The CDR3 DNA sequence: TGCGCCAGCAGCCAAGCTGGGACAGGAGTCACAGATACGCAGTATTTT. This sequence joins TRBV4-1 and TRBJ2-3; 8 bases line up with TRBD1. The germline V gene encodes CDR1 MGHRA and CDR2 YSYEKL. V shed 1 base and J 2 bases; nucleotides not matched to a gene: 5. The length of the CDR3 is 16 residues.

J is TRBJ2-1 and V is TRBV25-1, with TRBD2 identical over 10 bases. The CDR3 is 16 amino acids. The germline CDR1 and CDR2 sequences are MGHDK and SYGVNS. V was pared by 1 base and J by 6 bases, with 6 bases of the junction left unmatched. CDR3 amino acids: CASSEWSGRAGNEQFF. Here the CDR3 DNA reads TGTGCCAGCAGTGAATGGAGCGGGAGGGCCGGCAATGAGCAGTTCTTC.

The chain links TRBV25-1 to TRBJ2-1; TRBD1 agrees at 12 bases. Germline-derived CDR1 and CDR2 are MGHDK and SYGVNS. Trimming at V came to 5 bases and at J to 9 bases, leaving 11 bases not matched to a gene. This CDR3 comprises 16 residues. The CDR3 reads CASSTARDRGRGEQFF. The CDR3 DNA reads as TGTGCCAGCAGTACCGCCCGGGACAGGGGGCGCGGTGAGCAGTTCTTC. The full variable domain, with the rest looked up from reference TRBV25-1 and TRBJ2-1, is EADIYQTPRYLVIGTGKKITLECSQTMGHDKMYWYQQDPGMELHLIHYSYGVNSTEKGDLSSESTVSRIRTEHFPLTLESARPSHTSQYLCASSTARDRGRGEQFFGPGTRLTVL.

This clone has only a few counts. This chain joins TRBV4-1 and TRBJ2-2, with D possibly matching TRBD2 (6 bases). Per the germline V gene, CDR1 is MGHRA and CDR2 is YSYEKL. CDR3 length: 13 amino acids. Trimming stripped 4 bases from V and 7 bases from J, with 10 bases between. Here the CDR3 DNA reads TGCGCCAGCAGCCCTCTGGGGGGCGGGGAGCTGTTTTTT. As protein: CASSPLGGGELFF.